Below are 4 T cell receptor beta chains sequenced from a single sample in a study of CD8+ T cells in alopecia areata. The treatment here: oral pan-JAK inhibitor, 5-10 mg twice daily. RNA, once extracted, was reverse transcribed into cDNA for use as the sequencing template. The assay was immunoSEQ multiplex PCR, and TCRdb's table has in-frame clones only and misses some. The sample lists 95,000 to 150,000 clones; around 63% were seen once. Sequences were derived from CD4+ T cells sorted from blood, sampled at week 4, from a patient treated with tofacitinib. Receptors originate from a human donor with alopecia areata.

The chain combines TRBV5-1 with TRBJ2-7, with a tentative D call TRBD2 (6 bases). Between the trimmed V and J ends, which lost 6 bases and 0 bases, there was a span of 13 bases. The length of the CDR3 is 14 residues. Germline V gene lookup returns CDR1 SGHRS and CDR2 YFSETQ. This CDR3 reads CASNGGTSSYEQYF. As DNA, the CDR3 is TGCGCCAGCAATGGCGGGACGTCCTCCTACGAGCAGTACTTC.

The genes are TRBV30 and TRBJ2-3, with no clear D. V was trimmed by 5 bases and J by 4 bases, leaving 10 bases between them. Germline lookup yields CDR1 GTSNPN and CDR2 SVGIG (reference sequence). The CDR3 consists of 12 residues. In DNA, the CDR3 is TGTGCCTGGGAACCGGACGCAGATACGCAGTATTTT. This translates into CAWEPDADTQYF.

The chain joins TRBV18 to TRBJ2-5, with TRBD1 as a possible D gene (5 bases). Germline-derived CDR1 and CDR2 are KGHSH and LQKENI. The V end was cut by 1 base, the J end by 3 bases, with 15 bases between. The CDR3 has 16 residues. DNA for the CDR3: TGTGCCAGCTCACCACGACAGCTCGCTGGGGAAGAGACCCAGTACTTC. Translated: CASSPRQLAGEETQYF.

J is TRBJ1-2 and V is TRBV19; unclear D gene. The CDR3 has 15 amino acids. V lost 4 bases to trimming and J lost 4 bases, with 16 bases between them. The germline gives CDR1 LNHDA, CDR2 SQIVND (reference sequence). CDR3: CASSNIGRASYGYTF. The CDR3 DNA follows: TGTGCCAGTAGTAACATCGGAAGAGCGTCCTATGGCTACACCTTC.